This section outlines one T cell receptor (beta chain) sequence together with its context. Its antigen is not identified. These data originate in a study of early T cells in non-severe SARS-CoV-2 infection. Study overall: Alpha and beta chains were unpaired, from unsorted whole-blood bulk RNA. Study observations and caveats: Missing private and CD4 specificities, VDJdb matching favored anti-spike CD8 responses.

Tagging with unique molecular identifiers was applied to individual cDNA molecules. TCRdb re-called the 5' RACE reads through MiXCR, storing one row per CDR3 protein. This table holds approximately 80,000 distinct CDR3 sequences, 10% to 12% found once. The CDR3 runs 16 residues. Germline-derived CDR1 and CDR2 are SGHVS and FQNEAQ. V lost 4 bases and J lost 0, with 13 bases in between. Specimen: whole blood, collected at baseline. This chain uses TRBV7-8 with TRBJ2-1, with D perhaps given as TRBD1 or TRBD2 (5 bases each). The TCR was taken from an adult who was a healthcare worker with PCR-confirmed SARS-CoV-2 infection or an uninfected control (not recorded which). As DNA, the CDR3 is TGTGCCAGCAGCTCCGGGACCGCGAGCTCCTACAATGAGCAGTTCTTC. Protein product: CASSSGTASSYNEQFF.